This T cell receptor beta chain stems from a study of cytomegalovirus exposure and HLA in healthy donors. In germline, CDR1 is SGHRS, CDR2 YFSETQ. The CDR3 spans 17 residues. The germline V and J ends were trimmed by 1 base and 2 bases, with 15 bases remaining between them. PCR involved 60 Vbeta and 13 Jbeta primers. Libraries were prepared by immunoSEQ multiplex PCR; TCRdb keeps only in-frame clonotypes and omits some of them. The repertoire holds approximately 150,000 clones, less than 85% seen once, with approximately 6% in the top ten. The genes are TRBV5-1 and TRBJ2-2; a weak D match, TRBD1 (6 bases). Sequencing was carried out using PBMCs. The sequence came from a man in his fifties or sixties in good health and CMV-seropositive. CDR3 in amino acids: CASSLMQRDTNTGELFF. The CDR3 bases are TGCGCCAGCAGCTTGATGCAACGGGACACTAACACCGGGGAGCTGTTTTTT.